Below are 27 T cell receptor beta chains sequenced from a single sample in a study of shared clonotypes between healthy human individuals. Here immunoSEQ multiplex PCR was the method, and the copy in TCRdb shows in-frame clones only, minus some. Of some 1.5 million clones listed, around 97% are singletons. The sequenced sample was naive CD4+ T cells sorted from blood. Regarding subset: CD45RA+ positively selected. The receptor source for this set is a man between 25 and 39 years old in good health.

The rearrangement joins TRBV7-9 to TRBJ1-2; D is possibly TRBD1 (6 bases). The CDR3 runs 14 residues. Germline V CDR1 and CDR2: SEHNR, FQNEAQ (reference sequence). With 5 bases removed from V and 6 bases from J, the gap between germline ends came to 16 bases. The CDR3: CASSPRGGQDGYTF. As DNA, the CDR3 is TGTGCCAGCAGCCCACGAGGGGGGCAGGATGGCTACACCTTC.

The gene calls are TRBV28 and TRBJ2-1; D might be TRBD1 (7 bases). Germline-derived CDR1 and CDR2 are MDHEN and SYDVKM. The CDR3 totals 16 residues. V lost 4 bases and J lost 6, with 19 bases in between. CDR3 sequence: CASSSLSGGFGNEQFF. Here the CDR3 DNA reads TGTGCCAGCAGTTCTCTTTCAGGGGGGTTCGGCAATGAGCAGTTCTTC. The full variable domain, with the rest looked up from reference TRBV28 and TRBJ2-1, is DVKVTQSSRYLVKRTGEKVFLECVQDMDHENMFWYRQDPGLGLRLIYFSYDVKMKEKGDIPEGYSVSREKKERFSLILESASTNQTSMYLCASSSLSGGFGNEQFFGPGTRLTVL.

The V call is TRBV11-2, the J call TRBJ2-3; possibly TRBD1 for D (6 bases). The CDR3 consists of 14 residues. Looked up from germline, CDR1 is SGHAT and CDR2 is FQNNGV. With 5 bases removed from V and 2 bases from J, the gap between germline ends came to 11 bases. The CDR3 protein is CASSQRTVTDTQYF. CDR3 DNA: TGTGCCAGCAGCCAAAGGACAGTCACAGATACGCAGTATTTT.

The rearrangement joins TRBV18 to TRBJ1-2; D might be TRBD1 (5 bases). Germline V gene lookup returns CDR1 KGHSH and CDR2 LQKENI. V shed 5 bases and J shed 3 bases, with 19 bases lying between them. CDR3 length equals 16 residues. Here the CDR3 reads CASSTRDPGIDYGYTF. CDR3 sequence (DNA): TGTGCCAGCTCAACACGGGACCCAGGGATCGACTATGGCTACACCTTC.

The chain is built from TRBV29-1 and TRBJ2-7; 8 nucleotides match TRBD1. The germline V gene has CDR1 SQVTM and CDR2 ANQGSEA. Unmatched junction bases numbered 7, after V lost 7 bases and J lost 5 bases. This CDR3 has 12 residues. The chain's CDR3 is CSAETGANEQYF. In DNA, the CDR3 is TGCAGCGCAGAGACAGGGGCCAACGAGCAGTACTTC.

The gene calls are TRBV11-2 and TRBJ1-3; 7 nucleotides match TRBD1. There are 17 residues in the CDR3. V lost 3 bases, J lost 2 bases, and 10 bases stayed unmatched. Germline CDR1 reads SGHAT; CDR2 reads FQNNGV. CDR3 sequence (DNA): TGTGCCAGCAGCTTCTTCAACCCGACAGGGCCTGGAAACACCATATATTTT. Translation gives CASSFFNPTGPGNTIYF.

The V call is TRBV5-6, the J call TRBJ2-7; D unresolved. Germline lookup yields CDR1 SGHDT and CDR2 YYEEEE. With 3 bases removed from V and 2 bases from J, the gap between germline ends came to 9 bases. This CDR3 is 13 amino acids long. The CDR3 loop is CASSSGDPYEQYF. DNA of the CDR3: TGTGCCAGCAGCTCTGGGGATCCCTACGAGCAGTACTTC.

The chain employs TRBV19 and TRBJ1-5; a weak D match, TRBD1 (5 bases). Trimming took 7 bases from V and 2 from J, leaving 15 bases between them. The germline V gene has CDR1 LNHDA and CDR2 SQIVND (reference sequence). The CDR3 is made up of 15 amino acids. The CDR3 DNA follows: TGTGCCAGTACTTATGGAGGGGTCGGCAATCAGCCCCAGCATTTT. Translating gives CASTYGGVGNQPQHF.

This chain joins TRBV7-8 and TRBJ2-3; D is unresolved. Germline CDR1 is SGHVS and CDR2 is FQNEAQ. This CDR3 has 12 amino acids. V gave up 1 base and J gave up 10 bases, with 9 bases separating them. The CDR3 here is CASSLVGPPQYF. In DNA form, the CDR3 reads TGTGCCAGCAGCTTAGTTGGGCCTCCGCAGTATTTT. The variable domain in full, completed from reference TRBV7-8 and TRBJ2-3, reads GAGVSQSPRYKVAKRGQDVALRCDPISGHVSLFWYQQALGQGPEFLTYFQNEAQLDKSGLPSDRFFAERPEGSVSTLKIQRTQQEDSAVYLCASSLVGPPQYFGPGTRLTVL.

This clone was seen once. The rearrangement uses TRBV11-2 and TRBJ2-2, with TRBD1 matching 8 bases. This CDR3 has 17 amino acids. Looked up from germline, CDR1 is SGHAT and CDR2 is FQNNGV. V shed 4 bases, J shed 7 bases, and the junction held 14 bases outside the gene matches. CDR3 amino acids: CASSSKPGQVKSGELFF. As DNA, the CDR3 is TGTGCCAGCAGCTCTAAACCGGGACAGGTCAAAAGCGGGGAGCTGTTTTTT.

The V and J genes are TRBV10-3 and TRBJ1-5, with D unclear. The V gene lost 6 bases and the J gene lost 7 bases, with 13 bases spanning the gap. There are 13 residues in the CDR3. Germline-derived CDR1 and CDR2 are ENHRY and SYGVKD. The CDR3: CAIRERVEQPQHF. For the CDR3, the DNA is TGTGCCATCAGGGAGAGAGTGGAACAGCCCCAGCATTTT.

This CDR3 is CSTGGGSTDTQYF. The CDR3 DNA sequence: TGCAGCACTGGGGGGGGGAGCACAGATACGCAGTATTTT. The chain carries TRBV29-1 and TRBJ2-3, with TRBD2 matching over 7 bases. Germline CDR1 is SQVTM and CDR2 is ANQGSEA. V trimming: 8 bases; J trimming: 0 bases; junction bases outside the gene matches: 5. CDR3 length: 13 amino acids.

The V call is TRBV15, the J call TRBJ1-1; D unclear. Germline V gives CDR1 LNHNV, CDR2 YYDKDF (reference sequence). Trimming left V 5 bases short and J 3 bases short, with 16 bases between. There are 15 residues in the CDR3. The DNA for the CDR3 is TGTGCCACCAGCCAACTAAGATCGCTGGACACTGAAGCTTTCTTT. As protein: CATSQLRSLDTEAFF.

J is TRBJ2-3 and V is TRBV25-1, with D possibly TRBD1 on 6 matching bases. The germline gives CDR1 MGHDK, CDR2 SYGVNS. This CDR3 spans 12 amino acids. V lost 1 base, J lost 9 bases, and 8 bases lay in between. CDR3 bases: TGTGCCAGCAGTGAATCAGGGGTGACGCAGTATTTT. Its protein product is CASSESGVTQYF.

The CDR3 DNA reads as TGTGCCAGTAGTATAGAGGGACTAGCGGGAGTATCGTCCTACGAGCAGTACTTC. Translation gives CASSIEGLAGVSSYEQYF. The chain uses TRBV19 and TRBJ2-7, with 14 positions matching TRBD2. The CDR3 loop spans 18 amino acids. Trimming cost V 0 bases and J 1 base; bases outside gene matches: 5. CDR1 is LNHDA, CDR2 SQIVND, per germline (reference sequence).

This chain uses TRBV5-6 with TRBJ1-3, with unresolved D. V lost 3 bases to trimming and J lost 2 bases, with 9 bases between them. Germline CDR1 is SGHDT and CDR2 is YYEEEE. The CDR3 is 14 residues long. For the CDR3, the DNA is TGTGCCAGCAGCTGGAGCTTCGCTGGAAACACCATATATTTT. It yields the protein CASSWSFAGNTIYF.

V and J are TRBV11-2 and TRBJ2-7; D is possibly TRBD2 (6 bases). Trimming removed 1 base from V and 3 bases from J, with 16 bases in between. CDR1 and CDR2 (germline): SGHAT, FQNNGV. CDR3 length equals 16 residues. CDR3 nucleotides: TGTGCCAGCAGCTTAGCGGTTTTCGGGAGAGGCTACGAGCAGTACTTC. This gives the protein CASSLAVFGRGYEQYF.

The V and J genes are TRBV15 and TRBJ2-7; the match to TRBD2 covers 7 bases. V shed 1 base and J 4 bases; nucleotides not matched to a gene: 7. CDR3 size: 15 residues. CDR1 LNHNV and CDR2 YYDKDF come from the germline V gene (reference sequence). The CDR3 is CATSRVREAVYEQYF. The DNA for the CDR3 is TGTGCCACCAGCAGAGTACGGGAGGCCGTATACGAGCAGTACTTC.

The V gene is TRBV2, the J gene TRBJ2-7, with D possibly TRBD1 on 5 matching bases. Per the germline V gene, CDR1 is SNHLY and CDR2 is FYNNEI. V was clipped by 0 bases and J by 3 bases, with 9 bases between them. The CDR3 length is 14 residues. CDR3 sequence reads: CASSEAPRGYEQYF. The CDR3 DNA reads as TGTGCCAGCAGTGAAGCGCCAAGGGGCTACGAGCAGTACTTC.

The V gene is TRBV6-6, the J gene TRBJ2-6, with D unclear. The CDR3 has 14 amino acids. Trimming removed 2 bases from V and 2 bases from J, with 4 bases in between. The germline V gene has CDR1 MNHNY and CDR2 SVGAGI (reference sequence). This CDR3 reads CASSYPAGANVLTF. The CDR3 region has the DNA TGTGCCAGCAGTTACCCAGCTGGGGCCAACGTCCTGACTTTC.

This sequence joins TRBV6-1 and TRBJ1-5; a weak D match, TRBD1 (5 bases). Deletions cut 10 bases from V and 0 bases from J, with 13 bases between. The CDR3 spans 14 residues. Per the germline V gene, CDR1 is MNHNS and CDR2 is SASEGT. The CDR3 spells CATSVGGSNQPQHF. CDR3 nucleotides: TGTGCCACCTCTGTTGGGGGTAGCAATCAGCCCCAGCATTTT.

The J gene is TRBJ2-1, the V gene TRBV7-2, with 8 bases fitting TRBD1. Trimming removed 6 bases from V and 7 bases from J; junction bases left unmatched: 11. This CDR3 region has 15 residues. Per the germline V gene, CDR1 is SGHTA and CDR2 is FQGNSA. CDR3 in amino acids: CASRSGTGASNEQFF. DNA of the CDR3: TGTGCCAGCAGATCCGGGACAGGAGCGTCTAATGAGCAGTTCTTC.

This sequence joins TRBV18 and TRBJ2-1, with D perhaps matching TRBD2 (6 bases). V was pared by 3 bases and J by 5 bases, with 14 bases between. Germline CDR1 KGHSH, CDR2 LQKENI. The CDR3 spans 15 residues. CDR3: CASSPPGELNNEQFF. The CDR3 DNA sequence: TGTGCCAGCTCACCCCCGGGGGAACTAAACAATGAGCAGTTCTTC.

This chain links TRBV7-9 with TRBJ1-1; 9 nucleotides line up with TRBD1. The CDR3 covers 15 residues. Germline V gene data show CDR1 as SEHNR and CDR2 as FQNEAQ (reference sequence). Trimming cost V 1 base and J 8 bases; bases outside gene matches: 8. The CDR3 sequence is CASSLDRTGGGEAFF. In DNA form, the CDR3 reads TGTGCCAGCAGCTTAGACCGAACAGGGGGCGGGGAAGCTTTCTTT.

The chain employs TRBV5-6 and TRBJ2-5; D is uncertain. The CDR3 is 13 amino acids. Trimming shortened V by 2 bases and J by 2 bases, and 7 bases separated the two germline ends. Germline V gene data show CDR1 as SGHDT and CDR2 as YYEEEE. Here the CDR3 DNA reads TGTGCCAGCAGCTTCGTAGGGCAAGAGACCCAGTACTTC. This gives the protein CASSFVGQETQYF.

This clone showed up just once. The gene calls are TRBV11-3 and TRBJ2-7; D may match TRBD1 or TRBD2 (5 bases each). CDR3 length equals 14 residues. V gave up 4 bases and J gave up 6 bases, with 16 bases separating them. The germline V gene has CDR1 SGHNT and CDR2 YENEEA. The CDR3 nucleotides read TGTGCCAGCAGCTCCGGTCGGGACCAAATCGAGCAGTACTTC. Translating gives CASSSGRDQIEQYF.

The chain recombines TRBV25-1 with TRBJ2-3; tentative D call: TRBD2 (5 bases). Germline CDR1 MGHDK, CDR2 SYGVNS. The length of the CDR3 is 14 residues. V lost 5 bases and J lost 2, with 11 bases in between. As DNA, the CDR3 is TGTGCCAGCAGTCGGACTCGCGCCACAGATACGCAGTATTTT. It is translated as CASSRTRATDTQYF.